Each of the 32 T cell receptor beta chains below was sequenced from the same sample in a study of T cell changes during pregnancy in multiple sclerosis. TCRdb's copy holds only in-frame clones and misses some; the assay was immunoSEQ multiplex PCR. The sample yields 80,000 to 130,000 clones, about 94% seen once. The starting material was peripheral blood, obtained before pregnancy. Every receptor here comes from a female donor with multiple sclerosis, enrolled in a pregnancy study.

The chain joins TRBV10-3 to TRBJ1-1; D uncertain. This CDR3 has 14 residues. The germline V gene has CDR1 ENHRY and CDR2 SYGVKD. V was cut by 10 bases and J by 0 bases, with 15 bases left in between. The CDR3 DNA reads as TGTGCCACGGAAAGTGGCGGGATGAACACTGAAGCTTTCTTT. Its protein product is CATESGGMNTEAFF.

The CDR3 here is CAISPTGDRQETQYF. For the CDR3, the DNA is TGTGCCATCAGTCCGACAGGGGATCGCCAAGAGACCCAGTACTTC. The chain joins TRBV10-3 to TRBJ2-5; TRBD1 matches 8 bases. V shed 5 bases and J 1 base; nucleotides not matched to a gene: 6. The CDR3 is 15 amino acids. From germline, CDR1 is ENHRY and CDR2 SYGVKD.

V and J are TRBV30 and TRBJ2-3; 10 nucleotides align to TRBD2. Per the germline V gene, CDR1 is GTSNPN and CDR2 is SVGIG (reference sequence). J lost 3 bases, V lost 2 bases, and 2 bases had no gene match. The CDR3 totals 14 residues. The CDR3 here is CAWSLTSGTDTQYF. The CDR3 DNA is TGTGCCTGGAGTCTGACTAGCGGGACAGATACGCAGTATTTT.

This chain connects TRBV19 to TRBJ2-7; 7 bases align to TRBD1. Germline values: CDR1 LNHDA, CDR2 SQIVND (reference sequence). The CDR3 sequence is 13 residues long. J lost 4 bases, V lost 5 bases, and 5 bases had no gene match. The CDR3 here is CASSWGQQYEQYF. Written as DNA, the CDR3 is TGTGCCAGTAGTTGGGGACAGCAATACGAGCAGTACTTC.

The chain carries TRBV27 and TRBJ2-7; 10 bases fit TRBD2. Germline CDR1 and CDR2: MNHEY and SMNVEV (reference sequence). The ends lost 3 bases at V and 1 base at J; junction bases unmatched: 3. CDR3 length: 15 residues. The CDR3 is CASSFTSGISYEQYF. CDR3 sequence (DNA): TGTGCCAGCAGTTTCACTAGCGGGATTTCCTACGAGCAGTACTTC.

The chain recombines TRBV4-1 with TRBJ2-7, with TRBD2 identical over 13 bases. V was pared by 3 bases and J by 5 bases, with 16 bases of the junction left unmatched. The length of the CDR3 is 19 residues. Germline V gives CDR1 MGHRA, CDR2 YSYEKL. For the CDR3, the DNA is TGCGCCAGCAGCCAGCTCCCGGGACTAGCGGGGAGCAGGTCCCACGAGCAGTACTTC. It codes for CASSQLPGLAGSRSHEQYF.

The V and J genes are TRBV6-5 and TRBJ2-3; D is undetermined. This CDR3 has 14 residues. With 10 bases removed from V and 0 bases from J, the gap between germline ends came to 14 bases. Looked up from germline, CDR1 is MNHEY and CDR2 is SVGAGI. The CDR3 DNA reads as TGTGCCACCACGGTTACCGCAAGCACAGATACGCAGTATTTT. This codes for CATTVTASTDTQYF.

This clone was observed once. The chain carries TRBV6-5 and TRBJ1-1, with 10 bases fitting TRBD1. Per the germline V gene, CDR1 is MNHEY and CDR2 is SVGAGI. The V and J ends lost 5 bases and 3 bases, in that order; junction bases with no gene match: 6. The CDR3 totals 15 residues. Written as DNA, the CDR3 is TGTGCCAGCAGTCAGGGACAGGGGCCTCACACTGAAGCTTTCTTT. Amino acid sequence: CASSQGQGPHTEAFF.

J is TRBJ2-7 and V is TRBV7-9; D is possibly TRBD1 (6 bases). The CDR3 totals 13 residues. Germline lookup yields CDR1 SEHNR and CDR2 FQNEAQ (reference sequence). With 5 bases removed from V and 4 bases from J, the gap between germline ends came to 12 bases. CDR3 in amino acids: CASSPMDSYEQYF. CDR3 sequence (DNA): TGTGCCAGCAGCCCCATGGACAGTTACGAGCAGTACTTC.

The rearrangement uses TRBV5-1 and TRBJ2-7, with 9 bases matching TRBD1. From germline, CDR1 is SGHRS and CDR2 YFSETQ. The junction had 7 bases not matched to a gene; V was cut back by 4 bases and J by 2 bases. CDR3 length: 15 amino acids. The CDR3 protein is CASSPGTGRPYEQYF. In nucleotides, the CDR3 is TGCGCCAGCAGCCCCGGGACAGGGAGGCCCTACGAGCAGTACTTC. Using reference TRBV5-1 and TRBJ2-7 for the parts outside the CDR3, the full variable domain is KAGVTQTPRYLIKTRGQQVTLSCSPISGHRSVSWYQQTPGQGLQFLFEYFSETQRNKGNFPGRFSGRQFSNSRSEMNVSTLELGDSALYLCASSPGTGRPYEQYFGPGTRLTVT.

A single count supports this clone. This chain connects TRBV7-2 to TRBJ2-3; weak D call: TRBD1 (6 bases). CDR3 size: 15 residues. Germline CDR1 is SGHTA and CDR2 is FQGNSA. Trimming removed 2 bases from V and 4 bases from J, with 13 bases in between. The CDR3 nucleotides read TGTGCCAGCAGCTTACAGGGGCTGTCGGCAGATACGCAGTATTTT. Translation: CASSLQGLSADTQYF.

This chain uses TRBV7-2 with TRBJ2-7; maybe TRBD2 (6 bases). The germline V and J ends were trimmed by 5 bases and 4 bases, with 12 bases remaining between them. The CDR3 contains 13 residues. From germline, CDR1 is SGHTA and CDR2 FQGNSA. CDR3 bases: TGTGCCAGCAGCCCCCGGGGAGGTTACGAGCAGTACTTC. This sequence encodes CASSPRGGYEQYF.

This sequence joins TRBV15 and TRBJ2-3, with D possibly matching TRBD1 (6 bases). Germline V gene sequence: CDR1 LNHNV, CDR2 YYDKDF (reference sequence). Trimming shortened V by 6 bases and J by 6 bases, and 28 bases separated the two germline ends. This CDR3 has 18 residues. In DNA form, the CDR3 reads TGTGCCACCAGTCCCCACCCCCCAGGGACACCCAATCTGGATACGCAGTATTTT. It codes for CATSPHPPGTPNLDTQYF.

The genes are TRBV7-9 and TRBJ2-1; D is possibly TRBD2 (5 bases). Germline assignment: CDR1 SEHNR and CDR2 FQNEAQ (reference sequence). This CDR3 contains 12 residues. V lost 3 bases to trimming and J lost 5 bases, with 5 bases between them. In nucleotides, the CDR3 is TGTGCCAGCAGCTTCGGGAACAATGAGCAGTTCTTC. It encodes CASSFGNNEQFF.

The genes are TRBV7-2 and TRBJ2-5, with TRBD2 as a possible D gene (5 bases). Germline lookup yields CDR1 SGHTA and CDR2 FQGNSA. This CDR3 region has 12 residues. V was clipped by 6 bases and J by 4 bases, with 9 bases between them. CDR3 nucleotides: TGTGCCAGCAGTAGGAGCGGAGAGACCCAGTACTTC. This sequence encodes CASSRSGETQYF.

This chain links TRBV21-1 with TRBJ1-4; TRBD1, the D gene given by the table, was not confirmed from the DNA. TRBV21-1 counts as a pseudogene. The CDR3 extends over 12 amino acids. Written as DNA, the CDR3 is TGTGCCAGCAGCAACAGGGATGAAAAACTGTTTTTT. It translates to CASSNRDEKLFF.

This chain joins TRBV7-7 and TRBJ2-7; 8 bases match TRBD2. CDR3 length: 14 residues. Germline CDR1 SSHAT, CDR2 FNYEAQ (reference sequence). V dropped 1 base and J dropped 4; count of bases not matched to a gene: 3. As DNA, the CDR3 is TGTGCCAGCAGCTTAGGTAGCGGGAATTACGAGCAGTACTTC. This translates into CASSLGSGNYEQYF.

The CDR3 bases are TGTGCCAGCAGCCCCGGGAGCGGGAGGGGGTCCTACGAGCAGTACTTC. It translates to CASSPGSGRGSYEQYF. The V and J genes are TRBV7-6 and TRBJ2-7, with 10 bases identical to TRBD2. Unmatched junction bases numbered 8, after V lost 5 bases and J lost 1 base. The V gene's germline CDR1 is SGHVS and CDR2 FNYEAQ. This CDR3 has 16 amino acids.

CDR3 loop: CASSEPTGGEAFF. The CDR3 coding sequence is TGTGCCAGCAGTGAACCCACAGGTGGTGAAGCTTTCTTT. The rearrangement uses TRBV25-1 and TRBJ1-1; D is perhaps TRBD1 (5 bases). The ends were cut back, 2 bases at V and 7 bases at J, with 11 bases in the middle. The CDR3 has 13 residues. CDR1 is MGHDK, CDR2 SYGVNS, per germline.

This clone turned up a few times. The CDR3 DNA reads as TGTGCCAGCAGCGTGGACAGGGTCTATGGCTACACCTTC. Its translation is CASSVDRVYGYTF. The genes are TRBV11-2 and TRBJ1-2; TRBD1 aligns across 8 bases. Trimming removed 5 bases from V and 4 bases from J; junction bases left unmatched: 3. Germline CDR1 reads SGHAT; CDR2 reads FQNNGV. The CDR3 has 13 residues.

The chain links TRBV28 to TRBJ2-6; TRBD1 aligns across 7 bases. CDR3 size: 18 residues. V dropped 5 bases and J dropped 0; count of bases not matched to a gene: 10. The germline V gene has CDR1 MDHEN and CDR2 SYDVKM. The CDR3 spells CASSGTVRPLSGANVLTF. The DNA of the CDR3 is TGTGCCAGCAGTGGGACAGTCCGCCCTCTCTCTGGGGCCAACGTCCTGACTTTC.

This chain connects TRBV2 to TRBJ2-7, with D perhaps TRBD1 (5 bases). Trimming removed 8 bases from V and 0 bases from J, with 8 bases in between. This CDR3 comprises 12 residues. The germline gives CDR1 SNHLY, CDR2 FYNNEI. CDR3 residues: CASRDSSYEQYF. As DNA, the CDR3 is TGTGCCAGCCGAGACAGCTCCTACGAGCAGTACTTC.

V usage is TRBV4-1 and J usage is TRBJ1-5; TRBD1 matches at 10 bases. Trimming took 3 bases from V and 2 from J; bases not matched to a gene: 4. This CDR3 contains 16 residues. CDR1 is MGHRA and CDR2 is YSYEKL in the germline V gene. The CDR3 DNA reads TGCGCCAGCAGCCATGCCGACAGGGGGCGCAATCAGCCCCAGCATTTT. Its protein product is CASSHADRGRNQPQHF.

In its sample, this clone was seen a few times. The chain links TRBV7-6 to TRBJ2-7, with 7 bases aligning to TRBD2. J gave up 2 bases and V 5 bases, and 3 bases lay outside the gene matches. CDR3 size: 13 residues. CDR1 is SGHVS and CDR2 is FNYEAQ in the germline V gene. The CDR3 region has the DNA TGTGCCAGCAGCCGGACTAGAGCCTACGAGCAGTACTTC. Encoded protein: CASSRTRAYEQYF.

The chain recombines TRBV11-2 with TRBJ2-7, with TRBD1 identical over 10 bases. Per the germline V gene, CDR1 is SGHAT and CDR2 is FQNNGV. This CDR3 spans 17 amino acids. V dropped 0 bases and J dropped 2; count of bases not matched to a gene: 7. CDR3 loop: CASSLDVGTGEPYEQYF. The CDR3 nucleotides read TGTGCCAGCAGCTTAGATGTAGGGACAGGGGAACCCTACGAGCAGTACTTC. Full variable domain (missing parts from reference TRBV11-2 and TRBJ2-7): EAGVAQSPRYKIIEKRQSVAFWCNPISGHATLYWYQQILGQGPKLLIQFQNNGVVDDSQLPKDRFSAERLKGVDSTLKIQPAKLEDSAVYLCASSLDVGTGEPYEQYFGPGTRLTVT.

This clone was recorded only once. The chain carries TRBV19 and TRBJ1-5, with D maybe TRBD1 (5 bases). The germline gives CDR1 LNHDA, CDR2 SQIVND (reference sequence). The CDR3 contains 14 residues. Trimming shortened V by 8 bases and J by 6 bases, and 17 bases separated the two germline ends. CDR3 loop: CASAGGGASQPQHF. CDR3 DNA: TGTGCCAGTGCGGGGGGAGGGGCGAGTCAGCCCCAGCATTTT. Full variable domain (outside the CDR3, taken from reference TRBV19 and TRBJ1-5): DGGITQSPKYLFRKEGQNVTLSCEQNLNHDAMYWYRQDPGQGLRLIYYSQIVNDFQKGDIAEGYSVSREKKESFPLTVTSAQKNPTAFYLCASAGGGASQPQHFGDGTRLSIL.

This chain uses TRBV6-5 with TRBJ2-5; no firm D call. CDR3 length: 11 amino acids. The germline V gene has CDR1 MNHEY and CDR2 SVGAGI. V lost 5 bases and J 2 bases, leaving 3 bases between the germline ends. The CDR3 here is CASSRQETQYF. The CDR3 DNA reads as TGTGCCAGCAGTCGTCAAGAGACCCAGTACTTC.

V gene TRBV5-6 combines with J gene TRBJ2-7; 9 positions agree with TRBD2. CDR3 size: 15 residues. Per germline, CDR1 SGHDT and CDR2 YYEEEE. Losses at the gene ends were 0 bases for V and 6 bases for J; bases not matched to a gene: 7. The CDR3 DNA follows: TGTGCCAGCAGCTTGGAACCTAGCGGGACTCCCGAGCAGTACTTC. Translation: CASSLEPSGTPEQYF. The complete variable domain, with remaining parts taken from reference TRBV5-6 and TRBJ2-7, reads DAGVTQSPTHLIKTRGQQVTLRCSPKSGHDTVSWYQQALGQGPQFIFQYYEEEERQRGNFPDRFSGHQFPNYSSELNVNALLLGDSALYLCASSLEPSGTPEQYFGPGTRLTVT.

This chain connects TRBV27 to TRBJ1-1, with a weak D call TRBD1 (5 bases). V was pared by 6 bases and J by 0 bases, with 11 bases between. The CDR3 is 14 residues long. Germline V CDR1 and CDR2: MNHEY, SMNVEV (reference sequence). CDR3 DNA: TGTGCCAGCAGGGCCGGACACTTGAACACTGAAGCTTTCTTT. Encoded protein: CASRAGHLNTEAFF.

V gene TRBV4-3 combines with J gene TRBJ2-3; D is perhaps TRBD2 (5 bases). Germline V gene lookup returns CDR1 LGHNA and CDR2 YSLEER. Trimming stripped 2 bases from V and 6 bases from J, with 15 bases between. The CDR3 extends over 15 amino acids. The CDR3 sequence is CASSQLGTGSDTQYF. As DNA, the CDR3 is TGCGCCAGCAGCCAACTAGGCACGGGGTCCGATACGCAGTATTTT.

V and J are TRBV14 and TRBJ2-7; 10 nucleotides align to TRBD2. The CDR3 runs 15 residues. CDR1 and CDR2 (germline): SGHDN, FVKESK. V shed 2 bases and J 7 bases; nucleotides not matched to a gene: 8. The CDR3 region is CASSQPSGSLREQYF. Written as DNA, the CDR3 is TGTGCCAGCAGCCAACCTAGCGGGAGTTTAAGGGAGCAGTACTTC.

J is TRBJ2-3 and V is TRBV27, with TRBD2 as a possible D gene (5 bases). V was cut by 2 bases and J by 1 base, with 10 bases left in between. The CDR3 sequence is 15 residues long. CDR1 and CDR2 from the germline V gene are MNHEY and SMNVEV (reference sequence). CDR3 region: CASSLGPRGTDTQYF. CDR3 sequence (DNA): TGTGCCAGCAGTTTAGGTCCGCGGGGCACAGATACGCAGTATTTT.